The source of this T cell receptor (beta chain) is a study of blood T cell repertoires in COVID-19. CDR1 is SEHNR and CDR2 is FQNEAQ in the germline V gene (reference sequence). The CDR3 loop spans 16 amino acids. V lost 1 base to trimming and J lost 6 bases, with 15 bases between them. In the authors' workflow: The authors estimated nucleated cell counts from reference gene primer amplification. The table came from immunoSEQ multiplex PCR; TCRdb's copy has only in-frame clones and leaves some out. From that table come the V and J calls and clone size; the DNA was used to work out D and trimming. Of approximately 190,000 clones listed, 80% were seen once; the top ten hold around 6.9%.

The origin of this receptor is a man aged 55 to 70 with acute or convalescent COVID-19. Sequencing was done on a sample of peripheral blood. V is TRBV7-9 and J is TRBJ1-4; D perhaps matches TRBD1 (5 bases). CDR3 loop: CASSLGGTEGYEKLFF. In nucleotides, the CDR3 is TGTGCCAGCAGCTTAGGCGGGACGGAAGGTTATGAAAAACTGTTTTTT.